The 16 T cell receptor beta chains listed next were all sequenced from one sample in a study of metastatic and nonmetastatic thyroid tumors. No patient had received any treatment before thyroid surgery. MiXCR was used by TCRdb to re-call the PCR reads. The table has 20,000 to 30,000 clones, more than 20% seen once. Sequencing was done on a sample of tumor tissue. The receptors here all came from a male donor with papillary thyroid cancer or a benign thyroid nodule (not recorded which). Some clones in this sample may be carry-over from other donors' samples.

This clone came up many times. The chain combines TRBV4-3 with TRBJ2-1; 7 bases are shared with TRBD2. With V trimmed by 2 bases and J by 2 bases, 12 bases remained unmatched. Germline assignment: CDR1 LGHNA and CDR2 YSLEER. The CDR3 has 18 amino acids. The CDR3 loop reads CASSQRAGAGDTYNEQFF. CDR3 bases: TGCGCCAGCAGCCAACGGGCCGGGGCGGGAGACACCTACAATGAGCAGTTCTTC.

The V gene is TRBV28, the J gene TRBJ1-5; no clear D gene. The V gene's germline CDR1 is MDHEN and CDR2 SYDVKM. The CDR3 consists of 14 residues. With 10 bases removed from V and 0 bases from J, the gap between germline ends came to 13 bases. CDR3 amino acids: CAINERYSNQPQHF. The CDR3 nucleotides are TGTGCCATCAACGAACGGTATAGCAATCAGCCCCAGCATTTT. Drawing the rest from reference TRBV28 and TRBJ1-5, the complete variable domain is DVKVTQSSRYLVKRTGEKVFLECVQDMDHENMFWYRQDPGLGLRLIYFSYDVKMKEKGDIPEGYSVSREKKERFSLILESASTNQTSMYLCAINERYSNQPQHFGDGTRLSIL.

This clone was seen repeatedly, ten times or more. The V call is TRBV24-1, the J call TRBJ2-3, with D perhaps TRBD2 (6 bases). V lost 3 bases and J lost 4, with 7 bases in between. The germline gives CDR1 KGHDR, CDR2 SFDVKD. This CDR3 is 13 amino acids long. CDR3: CATSDPGADTQYF. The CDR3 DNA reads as TGTGCCACCAGTGATCCGGGGGCAGATACGCAGTATTTT.

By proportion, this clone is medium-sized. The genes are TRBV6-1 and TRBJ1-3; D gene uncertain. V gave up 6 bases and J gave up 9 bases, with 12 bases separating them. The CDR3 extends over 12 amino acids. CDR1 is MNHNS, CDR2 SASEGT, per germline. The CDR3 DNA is TGTGCCAGCAGGAGGGCGCCGGGCACCATATATTTT. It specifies CASRRAPGTIYF.

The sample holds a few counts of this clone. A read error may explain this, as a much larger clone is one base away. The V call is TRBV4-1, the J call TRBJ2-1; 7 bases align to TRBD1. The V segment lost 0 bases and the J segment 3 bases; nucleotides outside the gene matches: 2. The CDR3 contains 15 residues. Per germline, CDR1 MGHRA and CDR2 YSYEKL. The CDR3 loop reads CASSQDTGVYNEQFF. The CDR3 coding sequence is TGCGCCAGCAGCCAAGATACAGGGGTCTACAATGAGCAGTTCTTC.

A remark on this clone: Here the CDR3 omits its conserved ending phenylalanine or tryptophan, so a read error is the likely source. For the CDR3, the DNA is TGCGCCAGCATTGTTACGTCACCCGTCGGAAATCAGCCCCAGCATCTT. Amino acid sequence: CASIVTSPVGNQPQHL. The chain employs TRBV10-2 and TRBJ1-5; D unresolved. V gave up 7 bases and J gave up 4 bases, with 20 bases separating them. The CDR3 sequence is 16 residues long. Looked up from germline, CDR1 is WSHSY and CDR2 is SAAADI.

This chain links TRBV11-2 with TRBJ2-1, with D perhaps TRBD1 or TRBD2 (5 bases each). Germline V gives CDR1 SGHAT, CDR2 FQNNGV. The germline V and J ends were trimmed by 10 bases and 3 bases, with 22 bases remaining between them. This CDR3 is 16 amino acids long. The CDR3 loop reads CAIIDRGDNRYNEQFF. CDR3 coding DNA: TGTGCCATCATCGATCGGGGCGACAACCGCTACAATGAGCAGTTCTTC.

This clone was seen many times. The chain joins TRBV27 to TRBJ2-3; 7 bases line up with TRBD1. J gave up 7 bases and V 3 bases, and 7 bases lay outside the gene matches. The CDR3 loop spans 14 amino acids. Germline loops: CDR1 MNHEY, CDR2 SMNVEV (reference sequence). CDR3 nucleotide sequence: TGTGCCAGCAGTTTTGACAGGGAAGGAAATACGCAGTATTTT. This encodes CASSFDREGNTQYF.

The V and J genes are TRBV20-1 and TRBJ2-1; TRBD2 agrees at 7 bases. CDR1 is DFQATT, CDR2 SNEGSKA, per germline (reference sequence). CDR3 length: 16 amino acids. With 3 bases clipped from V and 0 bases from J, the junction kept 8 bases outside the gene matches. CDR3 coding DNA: TGCAGTGCTAGGGTAGGCGGGAGAAGCTCCTACAATGAGCAGTTCTTC. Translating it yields CSARVGGRSSYNEQFF.

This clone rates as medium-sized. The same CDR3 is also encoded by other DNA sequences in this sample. CDR3 DNA sequence: TGCAGTGCTCCGAGAGCGGGGGACTCCTACGAGCAGTACTTC. This translates into CSAPRAGDSYEQYF. The chain employs TRBV20-1 and TRBJ2-7, with 8 nucleotides matching TRBD2. Germline assignment: CDR1 DFQATT and CDR2 SNEGSKA (reference sequence). The CDR3 loop spans 14 amino acids. The trim removed 5 bases at V and 0 bases at J, leaving 6 bases unmatched.

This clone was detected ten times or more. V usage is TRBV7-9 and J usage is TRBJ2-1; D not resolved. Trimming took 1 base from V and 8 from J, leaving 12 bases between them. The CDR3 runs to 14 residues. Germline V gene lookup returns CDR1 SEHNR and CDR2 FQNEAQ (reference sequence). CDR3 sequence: CASSLVTQVDEQFF. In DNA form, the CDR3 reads TGTGCCAGCAGCTTAGTCACCCAGGTCGATGAGCAGTTCTTC.

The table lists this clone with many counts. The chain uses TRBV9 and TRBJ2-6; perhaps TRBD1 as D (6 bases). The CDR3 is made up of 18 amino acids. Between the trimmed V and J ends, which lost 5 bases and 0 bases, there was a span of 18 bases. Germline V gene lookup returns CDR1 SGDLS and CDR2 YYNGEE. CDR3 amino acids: CASSGGTLGGSGANVLTF. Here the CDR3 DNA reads TGTGCCAGCAGTGGGGGAACTCTAGGGGGCTCTGGGGCCAACGTCCTGACTTTC.

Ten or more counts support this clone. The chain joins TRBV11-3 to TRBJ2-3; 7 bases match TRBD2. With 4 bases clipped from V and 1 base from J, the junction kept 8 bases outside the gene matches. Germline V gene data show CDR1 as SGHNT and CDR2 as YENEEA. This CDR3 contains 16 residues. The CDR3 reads CASSSPGSGGTDTQYF. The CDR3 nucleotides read TGTGCCAGCAGCTCCCCGGGAAGCGGGGGCACAGATACGCAGTATTTT.

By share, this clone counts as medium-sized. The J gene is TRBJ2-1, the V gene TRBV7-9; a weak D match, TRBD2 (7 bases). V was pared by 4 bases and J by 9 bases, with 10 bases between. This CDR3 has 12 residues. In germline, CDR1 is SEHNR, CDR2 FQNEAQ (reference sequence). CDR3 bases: TGTGCCAGCAGCTGGGAGGGGGGTGAGCAGTTCTTC. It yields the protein CASSWEGGEQFF.

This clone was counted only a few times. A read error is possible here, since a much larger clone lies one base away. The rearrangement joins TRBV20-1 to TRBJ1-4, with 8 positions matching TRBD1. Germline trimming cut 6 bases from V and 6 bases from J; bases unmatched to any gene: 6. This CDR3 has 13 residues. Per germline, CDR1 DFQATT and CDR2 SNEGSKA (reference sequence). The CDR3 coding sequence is TGCAGTGCCTACAGGGGGTATGATGAAAAACTGTTTTTT. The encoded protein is CSAYRGYDEKLFF.

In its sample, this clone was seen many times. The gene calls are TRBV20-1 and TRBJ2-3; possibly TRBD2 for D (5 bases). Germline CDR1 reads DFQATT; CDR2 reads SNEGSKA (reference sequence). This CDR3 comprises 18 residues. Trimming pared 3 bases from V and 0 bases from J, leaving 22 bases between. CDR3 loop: CSASFSGRGGTSTDTQYF. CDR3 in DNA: TGCAGTGCTAGCTTTTCGGGGAGAGGCGGAACTAGCACAGATACGCAGTATTTT.